Presented here are 15 T cell receptor beta chains from one specimen sequenced in a study of T cell responses to AZD1222 COVID-19 vaccine. Using immunoSEQ multiplex PCR, the repertoire was profiled, and TCRdb retains in-frame clones only, with some absent. The data contain about 130,000 clones, around 90% of them singletons. The sample in question was peripheral blood, obtained on day 0 of AZD1222 vaccination. These TCRs come from an adult in good health.

The genes are TRBV28 and TRBJ2-5; D not resolved. The germline V gene encodes CDR1 MDHEN and CDR2 SYDVKM. Trimming cost V 5 bases and J 5 bases, with 12 bases left between them. This CDR3 has 13 amino acids. Here the CDR3 reads CASSTQGMETQYF. The CDR3 DNA follows: TGTGCCAGCAGTACCCAAGGGATGGAGACCCAGTACTTC. Complete variable domain (other parts from reference TRBV28 and TRBJ2-5): DVKVTQSSRYLVKRTGEKVFLECVQDMDHENMFWYRQDPGLGLRLIYFSYDVKMKEKGDIPEGYSVSREKKERFSLILESASTNQTSMYLCASSTQGMETQYFGPGTRLLVL.

The genes are TRBV3-1 (or the pseudogene TRBV3-2) and TRBJ2-7; D ambiguous. The CDR3 has 14 amino acids. CDR1 and CDR2 from the germline V gene are LGHDT and YNNKEL (reference sequence). Deletions cut 4 bases from V and 2 bases from J, with 12 bases between. CDR3 bases: TGTGCCAGCAGCCCCTCTGGGCCACCCTACGAGCAGTACTTC. It translates to CASSPSGPPYEQYF.

The chain combines TRBV5-4 with TRBJ1-2, with a tentative D call TRBD1 (5 bases). The V end lost 4 bases, the J end lost 6 bases, and 16 bases lay between the germline ends. This CDR3 spans 14 amino acids. The V gene's germline CDR1 is SGHNT and CDR2 YYREEE (reference sequence). CDR3 protein: CASSQDSPGNGYTF. The CDR3 DNA reads TGTGCCAGCAGCCAAGACAGCCCGGGTAATGGCTACACCTTC.

The CDR3 sequence is CASSFSMTGGGQPQHF. The CDR3 nucleotides read TGTGCCAGTAGTTTTTCCATGACAGGGGGTGGTCAGCCCCAGCATTTT. This chain uses TRBV19 with TRBJ1-5, with 9 bases that match TRBD1. The CDR3 is made up of 16 amino acids. Losses at the gene ends were 5 bases for V and 6 bases for J; bases not matched to a gene: 11. CDR1 is LNHDA and CDR2 is SQIVND in the germline V gene (reference sequence).

The chain carries TRBV18 and TRBJ1-5; perhaps TRBD1 as D (6 bases). This CDR3 region has 15 residues. Germline V lookup: CDR1 KGHSH, CDR2 LQKENI. The V and J ends lost 3 bases and 6 bases respectively, with 15 bases between them. CDR3 in amino acids: CASSPVRGQGQPQHF. The CDR3 DNA follows: TGTGCCAGCTCACCGGTACGGGGGCAGGGTCAGCCCCAGCATTTT.

This clone has just one count. This rearrangement joins TRBV5-6 to TRBJ2-1, with D possibly TRBD2 on 6 matching bases. Per the germline V gene, CDR1 is SGHDT and CDR2 is YYEEEE. Trimming pared 4 bases from V and 0 bases from J, leaving 8 bases between. CDR3 size: 14 residues. The CDR3 spells CASSGGYSYNEQFF. CDR3 nucleotide sequence: TGTGCCAGCAGCGGGGGGTACTCCTACAATGAGCAGTTCTTC.

This chain connects TRBV3-1 (or the pseudogene TRBV3-2) to TRBJ2-5; D may be TRBD2 (6 bases). Germline V gene sequence: CDR1 LGHDT, CDR2 YNNKEL (reference sequence). With 4 bases removed from V and 4 bases from J, the gap between germline ends came to 13 bases. The CDR3 has 14 residues. This CDR3 reads CASSRKWGGETQYF. The CDR3 DNA reads TGTGCCAGCAGCCGTAAATGGGGAGGAGAGACCCAGTACTTC.

The chain links TRBV6-5 to TRBJ1-2; D is perhaps TRBD1 (5 bases). V shed 2 bases and J shed 5 bases, with 12 bases lying between them. The CDR3 consists of 14 residues. The germline V gene has CDR1 MNHEY and CDR2 SVGAGI. CDR3 region: CASSYGTVGYGYTF. The CDR3 nucleotides read TGTGCCAGCAGTTACGGGACCGTTGGGTATGGCTACACCTTC.

The rearrangement links TRBV28 to TRBJ2-2; no clear D. This CDR3 comprises 13 residues. CDR1 and CDR2 from the germline V gene are MDHEN and SYDVKM. Trimming pared 6 bases from V and 5 bases from J, leaving 10 bases between. The CDR3 region has the DNA TGTGCCAGCAGCCCCCATTCAACCGGGGAGCTGTTTTTT. Protein: CASSPHSTGELFF.

The V and J genes are TRBV12-3 or TRBV12-4 and TRBJ2-7, with D possibly being TRBD1 (5 bases). Trimming left V 3 bases short and J 2 bases short, with 8 bases between. The CDR3 loop spans 13 amino acids. Here the CDR3 DNA reads TGTGCCAGCAGTTTCTCGGACACCTACGAGCAGTACTTC. Amino acid sequence: CASSFSDTYEQYF.

The V call is TRBV30, the J call TRBJ1-1; D is unclear. The germline V gene has CDR1 GTSNPN and CDR2 SVGIG (reference sequence). The length of the CDR3 is 12 residues. The V and J ends lost 3 bases and 5 bases respectively, with 10 bases between them. The DNA of the CDR3 is TGTGCCTGGAGAAAGAGGACTACTGAAGCTTTCTTT. Translation gives CAWRKRTTEAFF.

CDR3 bases: TGTGCCAGTAGACTGGACAGGGCAGAACCCCTCCACTTT. This translates into CASRLDRAEPLHF. The rearrangement links TRBV19 to TRBJ1-6, with 8 bases that match TRBD1. After removal of 6 bases from V and 12 bases from J, the junction contained 7 bases not matched to a gene. The CDR3 is made up of 13 amino acids. Germline CDR1 reads LNHDA; CDR2 reads SQIVND (reference sequence).

This clone has just a few counts. This CDR3 is CASSIGVTGELFF. CDR3 bases: TGTGCCAGCAGTATAGGGGTCACCGGGGAGCTGTTTTTT. The rearrangement joins TRBV5-4 to TRBJ2-2, with D tentatively TRBD1 (5 bases). Trimming stripped 5 bases from V and 4 bases from J, with 9 bases between. Germline V gene lookup returns CDR1 SGHNT and CDR2 YYREEE (reference sequence). This CDR3 comprises 13 residues.

This chain connects TRBV5-6 to TRBJ2-3, with D unresolved. Germline values: CDR1 SGHDT, CDR2 YYEEEE. V dropped 0 bases and J dropped 2 bases, with 7 bases sitting between them. The length of the CDR3 is 14 residues. CDR3 nucleotides: TGTGCCAGCAGCTTGGCCCACGTCACAGATACGCAGTATTTT. It is translated as CASSLAHVTDTQYF. Complete variable domain (other parts from reference TRBV5-6 and TRBJ2-3): DAGVTQSPTHLIKTRGQQVTLRCSPKSGHDTVSWYQQALGQGPQFIFQYYEEEERQRGNFPDRFSGHQFPNYSSELNVNALLLGDSALYLCASSLAHVTDTQYFGPGTRLTVL.

The chain couples TRBV11-3 to TRBJ2-2, with 9 nucleotides matching TRBD2. V was clipped by 1 base and J by 0 bases; unmatched bases: 3. The CDR3 spans 17 residues. The germline V gene has CDR1 SGHNT and CDR2 YENEEA. CDR3 nucleotide sequence: TGTGCCAGCAGCTTAGCGGCTAGCGGGGCGAACACCGGGGAGCTGTTTTTT. This sequence encodes CASSLAASGANTGELFF.